Listed below are T cell receptor beta chains from one sample, sequenced in a study of T cell repertoires in cytomegalovirus infection. TCRdb analysed the reads with MiXCR anew, one entry per CDR3 protein. Of under 800,000 distinct CDR3 sequences listed, roughly a quarter were seen once; the top ten hold roughly 8%. The sequencing input was CD8+ T cells from PBMCs. Source of these receptors: a human donor in good health (CMV status not recorded). Some clones in this sample may be carry-over from other donors' samples. Each CDR3 is given with its conserved first and last residue. Each record gives: J gene, clone size, V gene, D gene, CDR3 protein, CDR3 DNA. The D gene is left open where the match is weak. Clone size appears in some rows only: once, few, many, or a class for an expanded clone.

j_gene: TRBJ2-1; abundance: -; v_gene: TRBV29-1; d_gene: TRBD2; CDR3aa: CSVVGLNNEQFF; CDR3nt: TGCAGCGTTGTGGGACTAAACAATGAGCAGTTCTTC
j_gene: TRBJ2-2; abundance: many; v_gene: TRBV10-3; d_gene: -; CDR3aa: CAISELKITVSTGELFF; CDR3nt: TGTGCCATCAGTGAATTGAAAATAACGGTATCCACCGGGGAGCTGTTTTTT
j_gene: TRBJ2-2; abundance: -; v_gene: TRBV6-6; d_gene: TRBD2; CDR3aa: CASSSSGGRNTGELFF; CDR3nt: TGTGCCAGCAGCTCTAGCGGGGGCCGGAACACCGGGGAGCTGTTTTTT
j_gene: TRBJ1-2; abundance: many; v_gene: TRBV12-3/TRBV12-4; d_gene: -; CDR3aa: CASLRNGYTF; CDR3nt: TGTGCCAGCTTGAGAAATGGCTACACCTTC
j_gene: TRBJ2-3; abundance: -; v_gene: TRBV29-1; d_gene: TRBD2; CDR3aa: CSVSVAGISWDTQYF; CDR3nt: TGCAGCGTTTCGGTAGCGGGTATTTCTTGGGATACGCAGTATTTT
j_gene: TRBJ2-1; abundance: -; v_gene: TRBV14; d_gene: TRBD2; CDR3aa: CASSQEAGASHEQFF; CDR3nt: TGTGCCAGCAGCCAAGAAGCGGGGGCGAGCCATGAGCAGTTCTTC
j_gene: TRBJ2-3; abundance: -; v_gene: TRBV10-2; d_gene: TRBD2; CDR3aa: CASSDLAGRTDTQYF; CDR3nt: TGCGCCAGCAGTGATCTAGCGGGCCGCACAGATACGCAGTATTTT
j_gene: TRBJ2-2; abundance: few; v_gene: TRBV7-6; d_gene: -; CDR3aa: CASSFGTVLPGELFF; CDR3nt: TGTGCCAGCAGCTTCGGTACAGTCCTACCCGGGGAGCTGTTTTTT
j_gene: TRBJ1-1; abundance: few; v_gene: TRBV5-1; d_gene: -; CDR3aa: CASSRQEPTNTEAFF; CDR3nt: TGCGCCAGCAGCCGACAGGAGCCCACCAACACTGAAGCTTTCTTT
j_gene: TRBJ1-1; abundance: many; v_gene: TRBV7-2; d_gene: TRBD1; CDR3aa: CASSSTGTEAFF; CDR3nt: TGTGCCAGCAGCTCGACAGGGACTGAAGCTTTCTTT
j_gene: TRBJ2-1; abundance: once; v_gene: TRBV9; d_gene: -; CDR3aa: CASRDANNEQFF; CDR3nt: TGTGCCAGCAGAGACGCTAACAATGAGCAGTTCTTC
j_gene: TRBJ1-4; abundance: many; v_gene: TRBV10-3; d_gene: -; CDR3aa: CAISADEKLFF; CDR3nt: TGTGCCATCAGTGCAGATGAAAAACTGTTTTTT
j_gene: TRBJ2-6; abundance: many; v_gene: TRBV7-2; d_gene: -; CDR3aa: CASSPNVPGASGANVLTF; CDR3nt: TGTGCCAGCAGCCCAAATGTTCCGGGGGCGTCCGGGGCCAACGTCCTGACTTTC
j_gene: TRBJ2-3; abundance: many; v_gene: TRBV4-1; d_gene: -; CDR3aa: CASSQDPLGLDTQYF; CDR3nt: TGCGCCAGCAGCCAAGACCCCTTAGGTTTAGATACGCAGTATTTT
j_gene: TRBJ2-5; abundance: -; v_gene: TRBV11-2; d_gene: -; CDR3aa: CASSLGWALQETQYF; CDR3nt: TGTGCCAGCAGCTTGGGTTGGGCCCTTCAAGAGACCCAGTACTTC